This paragraph reports one TCR beta chain. The sample originates from a study of regulatory and conventional T cells in RAG deficiency. Germline V lookup: CDR1 SGHRS, CDR2 YFSETQ. This CDR3 spans 16 amino acids. Trimming stripped 3 bases from V and 6 bases from J, with 22 bases between. Repertoires were generated with immunoSEQ multiplex PCR, while TCRdb's copy carries only in-frame clones and drops some. The table shows around 29,000 clones, with 90% to 95% occurring only once. Conventional CD4+ T cells were sorted from blood as CD25-low CD127-high cells. The same sample was also studied in work on regulatory T cells. As that study records: The PCR used 52 TRBV and 13 TRBJ primers.

Source material: CD25- CD4+ T cells sorted from blood. This TCR derives from a human donor in good health. This sequence joins TRBV5-1 and TRBJ2-7; TRBD1 might be the D (6 bases). The CDR3 sequence: CASSSSTGSRGSEQYF. CDR3 nucleotides: TGCGCCAGCAGCTCCTCCACAGGGTCTAGGGGGAGCGAGCAGTACTTC.